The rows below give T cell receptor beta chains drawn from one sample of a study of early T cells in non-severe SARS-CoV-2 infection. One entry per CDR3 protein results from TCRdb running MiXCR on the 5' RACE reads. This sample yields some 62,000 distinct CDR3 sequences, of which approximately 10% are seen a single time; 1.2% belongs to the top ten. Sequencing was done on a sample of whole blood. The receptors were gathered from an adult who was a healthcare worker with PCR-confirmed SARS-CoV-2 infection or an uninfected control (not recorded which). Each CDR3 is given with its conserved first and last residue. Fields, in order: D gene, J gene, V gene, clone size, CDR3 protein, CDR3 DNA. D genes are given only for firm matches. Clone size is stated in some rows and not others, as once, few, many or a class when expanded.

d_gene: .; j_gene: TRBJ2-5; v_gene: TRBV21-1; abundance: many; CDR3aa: CASSQGGDTAIQETQYF; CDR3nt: TGTGCCAGCAGCCAAGGAGGGGACACAGCAATCCAAGAGACCCAGTACTTC
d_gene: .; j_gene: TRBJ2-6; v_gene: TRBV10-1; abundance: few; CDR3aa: CANAAWGDGLSGANVLTF; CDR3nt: TGCGCCAACGCAGCGTGGGGGGACGGACTCTCTGGGGCCAACGTCCTGACTTTC
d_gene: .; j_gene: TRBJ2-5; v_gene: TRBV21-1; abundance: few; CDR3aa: CASSKEPTGACQETQYF; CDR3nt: TGTGCCAGCAGCAAAGAACCGACAGGGGCCTGCCAAGAGACCCAGTACTTC
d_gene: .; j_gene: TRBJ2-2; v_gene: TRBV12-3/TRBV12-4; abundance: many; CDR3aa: CASSPPSTGELFF; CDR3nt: TGTGCCAGCAGCCCGCCTAGCACCGGGGAGCTGTTTTTT
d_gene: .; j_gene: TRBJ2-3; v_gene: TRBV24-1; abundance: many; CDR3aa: CATSEAGKTDTQYF; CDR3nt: TGTGCCACCAGTGAGGCGGGGAAAACAGATACGCAGTATTTT
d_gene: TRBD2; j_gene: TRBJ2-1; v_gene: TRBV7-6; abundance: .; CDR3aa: CASSQAGGPYNEQFF; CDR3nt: TGTGCCAGCAGCCAGGCGGGGGGTCCATACAATGAGCAGTTCTTC
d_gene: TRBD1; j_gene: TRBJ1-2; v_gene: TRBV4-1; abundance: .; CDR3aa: CASSPGQGKQDGYTF; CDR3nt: TGCGCCAGCAGCCCCGGACAGGGAAAACAGGATGGCTACACCTTC
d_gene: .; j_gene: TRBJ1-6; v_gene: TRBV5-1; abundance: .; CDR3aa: CASSFVAEDSPLHF; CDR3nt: TGCGCCAGCAGCTTCGTAGCTGAGGATTCACCCCTCCACTTT
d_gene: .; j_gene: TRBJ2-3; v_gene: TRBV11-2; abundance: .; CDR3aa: CASSHVGGLTDTQYF; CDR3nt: TGTGCCAGCAGCCACGTTGGGGGACTCACAGATACGCAGTATTTT
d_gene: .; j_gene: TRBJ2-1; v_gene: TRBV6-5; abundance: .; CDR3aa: CASSVTASYNEQFF; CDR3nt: TGTGCCAGCAGTGTGACGGCCTCCTACAATGAGCAGTTCTTC
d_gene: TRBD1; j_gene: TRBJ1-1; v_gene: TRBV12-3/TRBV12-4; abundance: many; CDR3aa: CASRDAGGGRNTEAFF; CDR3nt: TGTGCCAGCAGGGATGCAGGGGGAGGACGAAACACTGAAGCTTTCTTT
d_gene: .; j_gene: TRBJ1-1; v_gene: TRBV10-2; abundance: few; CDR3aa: CASSDPGRTEAFF; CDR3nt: TGCGCCAGCAGTGATCCGGGGCGGACTGAAGCTTTCTTT
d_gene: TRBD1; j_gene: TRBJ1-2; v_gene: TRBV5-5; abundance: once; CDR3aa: CASSTDRARYGYTF; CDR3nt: TGTGCCAGCAGCACCGACAGGGCTAGGTATGGCTACACCTTC
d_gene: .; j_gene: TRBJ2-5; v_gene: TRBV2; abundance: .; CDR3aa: CASGTQETQYF; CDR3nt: TGTGCCAGCGGGACCCAGGAGACCCAGTACTTC
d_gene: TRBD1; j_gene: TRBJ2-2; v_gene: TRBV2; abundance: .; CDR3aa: CASKADRDTGELFF; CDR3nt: TGTGCCAGCAAGGCGGACAGGGACACCGGGGAGCTGTTTTTT
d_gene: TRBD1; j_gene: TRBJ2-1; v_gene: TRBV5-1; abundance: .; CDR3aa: CASSLAYGQGHNEQFF; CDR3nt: TGCGCCAGCAGCTTGGCCTACGGACAGGGACACAATGAGCAGTTCTTC
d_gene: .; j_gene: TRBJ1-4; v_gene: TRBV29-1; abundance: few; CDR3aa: CSAMAGGRKLFF; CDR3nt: TGCAGCGCCATGGCCGGGGGGCGGAAACTGTTTTTT
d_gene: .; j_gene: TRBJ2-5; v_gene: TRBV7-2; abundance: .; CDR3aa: CASSSAKETQYF; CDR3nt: TGTGCCAGCAGCTCCGCCAAGGAGACCCAGTACTTC
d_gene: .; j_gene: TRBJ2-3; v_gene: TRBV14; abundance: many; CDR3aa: CASSQSRRGGRQYF; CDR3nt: TGTGCCAGCAGCCAATCACGGCGTGGAGGGAGGCAGTATTTT
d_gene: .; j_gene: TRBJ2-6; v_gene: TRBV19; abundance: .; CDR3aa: CASRRTTTRSGANVLTF; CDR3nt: TGTGCCAGTAGAAGGACAACAACTCGCTCTGGGGCCAACGTCCTGACTTTC
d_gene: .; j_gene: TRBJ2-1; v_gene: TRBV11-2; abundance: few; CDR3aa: CASSPSGTLNEQFF; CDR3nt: TGTGCCAGCAGCCCGTCCGGGACTTTGAATGAGCAGTTCTTC
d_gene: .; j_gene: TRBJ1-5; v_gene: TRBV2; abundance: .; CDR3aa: CASRERYQPQQF; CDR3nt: TGTGCCAGCAGGGAACGCTATCAGCCCCAGCAATTT
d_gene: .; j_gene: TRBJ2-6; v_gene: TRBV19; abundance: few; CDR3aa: CASSIPAAQFLSGANVLTF; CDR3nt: TGTGCCAGTAGTATACCGGCAGCCCAATTTCTCTCTGGGGCCAACGTCCTGACTTTC